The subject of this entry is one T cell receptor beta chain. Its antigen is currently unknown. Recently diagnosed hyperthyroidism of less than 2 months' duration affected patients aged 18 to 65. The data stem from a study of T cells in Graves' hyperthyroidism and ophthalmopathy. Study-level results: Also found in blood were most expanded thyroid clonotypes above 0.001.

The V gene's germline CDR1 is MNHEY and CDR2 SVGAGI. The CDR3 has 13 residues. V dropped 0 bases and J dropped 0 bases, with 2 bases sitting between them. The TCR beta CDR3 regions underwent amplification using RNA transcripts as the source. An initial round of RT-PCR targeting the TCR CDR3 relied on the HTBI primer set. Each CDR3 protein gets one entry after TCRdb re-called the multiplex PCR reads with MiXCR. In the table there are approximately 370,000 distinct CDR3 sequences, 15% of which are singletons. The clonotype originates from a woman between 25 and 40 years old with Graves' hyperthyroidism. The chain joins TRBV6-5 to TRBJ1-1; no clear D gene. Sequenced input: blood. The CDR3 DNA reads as TGTGCCAGCAGTTACTCGATGAACACTGAAGCTTTCTTT. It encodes CASSYSMNTEAFF.